What follows are 31 T cell receptor beta chains derived from one specimen sequenced in a study of shared clonotypes between healthy human individuals. TCRdb's table, derived via immunoSEQ multiplex PCR, lists solely in-frame clones and lacks some. Of 550,000 to 700,000 clones listed, about three quarters are singletons. Sequencing was carried out using memory CD4+ T cells sorted from blood. Subset given: CD45RA-negative fraction. Receptors originate from a woman in her 30s in good health.

The V gene is TRBV28, the J gene TRBJ1-5; 7 bases are a match to TRBD1. After removal of 7 bases from V and 4 bases from J, the junction contained 4 bases not matched to a gene. The CDR3 loop spans 13 amino acids. Germline lookup yields CDR1 MDHEN and CDR2 SYDVKM. CDR3 protein: CASNVQGNQPQHF. CDR3 in DNA: TGTGCCAGCAACGTACAGGGGAATCAGCCCCAGCATTTT.

There are a few counts of this clone. This chain joins TRBV5-4 and TRBJ2-7, with D tentatively TRBD1 (6 bases). The V gene lost 0 bases and the J gene lost 2 bases, with 12 bases spanning the gap. The length of the CDR3 is 15 residues. The germline V gene has CDR1 SGHNT and CDR2 YYREEE (reference sequence). CDR3 region: CASSLATGLTYEQYF. CDR3 in DNA: TGTGCCAGCAGCTTGGCCACAGGGCTAACCTACGAGCAGTACTTC. The full variable domain, in which reference TRBV5-4 and TRBJ2-7 provide the parts outside the CDR3, is ETGVTQSPTHLIKTRGQQVTLRCSSQSGHNTVSWYQQALGQGPQFIFQYYREEENGRGNFPPRFSGLQFPNYSSELNVNALELDDSALYLCASSLATGLTYEQYFGPGTRLTVT.

The chain combines TRBV28 with TRBJ1-2; D is perhaps TRBD1 (6 bases). Germline CDR1 and CDR2: MDHEN and SYDVKM. The CDR3 spans 14 residues. Trimming removed 1 base at V and 8 bases at J, with 14 bases between. The CDR3 nucleotides are TGTGCCAGCAGTTTATTTTCAGGGGTAGGAGGCTACACCTTC. Translated: CASSLFSGVGGYTF.

The V and J genes are TRBV10-3 and TRBJ1-1; D perhaps matches TRBD1 (5 bases). Trimming took off 5 bases at V and 3 bases at J, with 19 bases between the two ends. From germline, CDR1 is ENHRY and CDR2 SYGVKD. The CDR3 has 16 amino acids. CDR3 DNA: TGTGCCATCAGTCCCAGGGAGCGCAGGAGGTACACTGAAGCTTTCTTT. It encodes CAISPRERRRYTEAFF.

The chain recombines TRBV18 with TRBJ1-5; 9 nucleotides agree with TRBD1. This CDR3 has 18 residues. From germline, CDR1 is KGHSH and CDR2 LQKENI. V shed 2 bases, J shed 2 bases, and the junction held 10 bases outside the gene matches. For the CDR3, the DNA is TGTGCCAGCTCACCAGAGGAAACAGGGGGCTACGGCAATCAGCCCCAGCATTTT. It yields the protein CASSPEETGGYGNQPQHF.

The genes are TRBV7-8 and TRBJ2-2; 8 bases agree with TRBD2. V lost 6 bases to trimming and J lost 0 bases; unmatched junction nucleotides: 3. Germline V gene lookup returns CDR1 SGHVS and CDR2 FQNEAQ. The CDR3 has 15 amino acids. As DNA, the CDR3 is TGTGCCAGCAGACCGACTAGCGCGAACACCGGGGAGCTGTTTTTT. Encoded protein: CASRPTSANTGELFF.

This clone has more than one count but fewer than ten. The chain has TRBV19 and TRBJ2-7; D is unresolved. With 4 bases removed from V and 5 bases from J, the gap between germline ends came to 12 bases. Germline V gene lookup returns CDR1 LNHDA and CDR2 SQIVND (reference sequence). This CDR3 comprises 13 residues. This chain's CDR3 is CASSRPGADEQYF. The CDR3 bases are TGTGCCAGTAGTAGGCCTGGCGCCGACGAGCAGTACTTC. The whole variable domain, filled in from reference TRBV19 and TRBJ2-7, reads DGGITQSPKYLFRKEGQNVTLSCEQNLNHDAMYWYRQDPGQGLRLIYYSQIVNDFQKGDIAEGYSVSREKKESFPLTVTSAQKNPTAFYLCASSRPGADEQYFGPGTRLTVT.

There are a few counts of this clone. The V and J genes are TRBV6-5 and TRBJ1-1; TRBD1 agrees at 10 bases. Germline CDR1 is MNHEY and CDR2 is SVGAGI. V gave up 7 bases and J gave up 4 bases; unmatched junction bases: 6. This CDR3 has 14 amino acids. CDR3 in amino acids: CASIRDRGITEAFF. DNA for the CDR3: TGTGCCAGCATCCGGGACAGGGGAATCACTGAAGCTTTCTTT.

V is TRBV11-3 and J is TRBJ1-1; D is perhaps TRBD1 (5 bases). Germline V gene sequence: CDR1 SGHNT, CDR2 YENEEA. The CDR3 totals 12 residues. The V gene lost 8 bases and the J gene lost 6 bases, with 13 bases spanning the gap. The CDR3 protein is CASRDWGAEAFF. The CDR3 DNA reads TGTGCCAGCCGCGATTGGGGGGCTGAAGCTTTCTTT.

On this clone itself: Other DNA sequences in this sample translate to the same CDR3. The J gene is TRBJ2-1, the V gene TRBV11-2; TRBD1 aligns across 11 bases. Germline CDR1 SGHAT, CDR2 FQNNGV. The CDR3 is 17 amino acids. Trimming took 0 bases from V and 4 from J; bases not matched to a gene: 5. CDR3 coding DNA: TGTGCCAGCAGCTTAGACGGCGGGACAGGGGGTTACAATGAGCAGTTCTTC. Translation: CASSLDGGTGGYNEQFF.

V usage is TRBV18 and J usage is TRBJ2-5, with 8 positions matching TRBD1. Trimming removed 8 bases from V and 2 bases from J; junction bases left unmatched: 10. Germline-derived CDR1 and CDR2 are KGHSH and LQKENI. The CDR3 contains 15 residues. The CDR3: CASADRDRPQETQYF. CDR3 bases: TGTGCCAGCGCCGACCGGGACAGGCCTCAAGAGACCCAGTACTTC. The complete variable domain, with remaining parts taken from reference TRBV18 and TRBJ2-5, reads NAGVMQNPRHLVRRRGQEARLRCSPMKGHSHVYWYRQLPEEGLKFMVYLQKENIIDESGMPKERFSAEFPKEGPSILRIQQVVRGDSAAYFCASADRDRPQETQYFGPGTRLLVL.

In this sample, this clone turned up many times. The chain is built from TRBV14 and TRBJ2-3; 7 bases are shared with TRBD2. The germline V gene encodes CDR1 SGHDN and CDR2 FVKESK. The CDR3 extends over 14 amino acids. V was pared by 2 bases and J by 12 bases, with 11 bases of the junction left unmatched. CDR3 in amino acids: CASSQTGGRNLQYF. The CDR3 DNA is TGTGCCAGCAGCCAAACCGGGGGGAGGAACCTACAGTATTTT.

This clone was detected only once. V usage is TRBV10-3 and J usage is TRBJ2-3; D is unclear. V was clipped by 3 bases and J by 1 base, with 8 bases between them. The CDR3 extends over 14 amino acids. Germline-derived CDR1 and CDR2 are ENHRY and SYGVKD. The CDR3 DNA reads TGTGCCATCAGTGATGGCCAAGGCACAGATACGCAGTATTTT. This sequence encodes CAISDGQGTDTQYF.

This rearrangement joins TRBV6-1 to TRBJ2-7, with 10 bases aligning to TRBD1. The trim removed 4 bases at V and 7 bases at J, leaving 4 bases unmatched. This CDR3 spans 13 amino acids. Germline CDR1 is MNHNS and CDR2 is SASEGT. For the CDR3, the DNA is TGTGCCAGCAGTGGACAGGGGGCGCGGGAGCAGTACTTC. Protein product: CASSGQGAREQYF.

J is TRBJ2-1 and V is TRBV11-3; no firm D call. The CDR3 is made up of 16 amino acids. V was clipped by 1 base and J by 0 bases, with 10 bases between them. Germline V gene lookup returns CDR1 SGHNT and CDR2 YENEEA. In DNA, the CDR3 is TGTGCCAGCAGCTTAGGAGCTGGAAGCTCCTACAATGAGCAGTTCTTC. It translates to CASSLGAGSSYNEQFF.

The table lists this clone with many counts. The chain employs TRBV6-1 and TRBJ2-7; D gene ambiguous. V shed 6 bases and J shed 1 base, with 10 bases lying between them. The CDR3 loop spans 13 amino acids. CDR1 is MNHNS and CDR2 is SASEGT in the germline V gene. CDR3 nucleotides: TGTGCCAGCAGGCCAGGCCAATCCTACGAGCAGTACTTC. Translated, it gives CASRPGQSYEQYF.

This clone was found once. The chain has TRBV14 and TRBJ2-1; D perhaps matches TRBD2 (6 bases). This CDR3 comprises 14 residues. V dropped 5 bases and J dropped 7 bases, with 15 bases sitting between them. The V gene's germline CDR1 is SGHDN and CDR2 FVKESK. Written as DNA, the CDR3 is TGTGCCAGCAGCTTGGACCCCCGGGGGAATGAGCAGTTCTTC. Translating it yields CASSLDPRGNEQFF.

Notes on this clone: Other nucleotide sequences in the sample specify the same CDR3. The V gene is TRBV6-1, the J gene TRBJ1-5; maybe TRBD1 (6 bases). The germline V and J ends were trimmed by 5 bases and 4 bases, with 9 bases remaining between them. This CDR3 spans 13 amino acids. Germline V gives CDR1 MNHNS, CDR2 SASEGT. The CDR3 DNA reads as TGTGCCAGCAGTACAACAGGGAATCAGCCCCAGCATTTT. Residues: CASSTTGNQPQHF.

This clone is a singleton in its sample. The rearrangement uses TRBV6-5 and TRBJ2-2; 9 nucleotides agree with TRBD1. Germline values: CDR1 MNHEY, CDR2 SVGAGI. The CDR3 loop spans 15 amino acids. J was trimmed by 9 bases and V by 6 bases; bases with no gene match: 11. The CDR3 nucleotides read TGTGCCAGCAGACGGGGGACAGGGCGATTCAGGGAGCTGTTTTTT. Protein: CASRRGTGRFRELFF.

This chain joins TRBV7-2 and TRBJ2-3, with D unresolved. There are 14 residues in the CDR3. Looked up from germline, CDR1 is SGHTA and CDR2 is FQGNSA. V lost 5 bases and J 1 base, leaving 10 bases between the germline ends. CDR3 protein: CASSKSQRTDTQYF. CDR3 DNA: TGTGCCAGCAGCAAATCCCAGCGCACAGATACGCAGTATTTT.

This clone was observed a single time. This chain links TRBV2 with TRBJ2-5; TRBD2 agrees at 13 bases. Trimming took 8 bases from V and 5 from J; bases not matched to a gene: 11. Germline-derived CDR1 and CDR2 are SNHLY and FYNNEI. CDR3 size: 16 residues. CDR3 amino acids: CASEQGLAGSGETQYF. DNA for the CDR3: TGTGCCAGCGAACAGGGACTAGCGGGATCGGGGGAGACCCAGTACTTC.

The chain combines TRBV19 with TRBJ2-3; 13 bases align to TRBD2. The CDR3 runs to 18 residues. CDR1 is LNHDA, CDR2 SQIVND, per germline (reference sequence). The ends lost 1 base at V and 3 bases at J; junction bases unmatched: 7. The CDR3 bases are TGTGCCAGTAGTATAGCCGGAGGACTAGCGGGAGAAACAGATACGCAGTATTTT. Translated, it gives CASSIAGGLAGETDTQYF. Full variable domain (missing parts from reference TRBV19 and TRBJ2-3): DGGITQSPKYLFRKEGQNVTLSCEQNLNHDAMYWYRQDPGQGLRLIYYSQIVNDFQKGDIAEGYSVSREKKESFPLTVTSAQKNPTAFYLCASSIAGGLAGETDTQYFGPGTRLTVL.

The chain has TRBV28 and TRBJ2-7; 7 positions match TRBD2. The J segment lost 9 bases and the V segment lost 5 bases, leaving 10 bases of the junction unmatched. The CDR3 loop spans 13 amino acids. CDR1 and CDR2 from the germline V gene are MDHEN and SYDVKM. The CDR3 nucleotides are TGTGCCAGCAGTCCCCCCCCGGGGGGAGGGCAGTACTTC. Its translation is CASSPPPGGGQYF.

The chain employs TRBV2 and TRBJ2-3; 7 nucleotides match TRBD2. The length of the CDR3 is 14 residues. The J segment lost 2 bases and the V segment lost 7 bases, leaving 6 bases of the junction unmatched. From germline, CDR1 is SNHLY and CDR2 FYNNEI. CDR3: CASTRLAVTDTQYF. The CDR3 nucleotides are TGTGCCAGCACCCGCCTAGCGGTCACAGATACGCAGTATTTT.

The chain joins TRBV28 to TRBJ2-7, with a possible D match to TRBD1 (5 bases). This CDR3 has 13 residues. Germline loops: CDR1 MDHEN, CDR2 SYDVKM. V was clipped by 6 bases and J by 1 base, with 10 bases between them. The CDR3 sequence: CASRETESYEQYF. CDR3 DNA sequence: TGTGCCAGCAGGGAGACAGAGTCCTACGAGCAGTACTTC. Supplemented by reference TRBV28 and TRBJ2-7, the full variable domain reads DVKVTQSSRYLVKRTGEKVFLECVQDMDHENMFWYRQDPGLGLRLIYFSYDVKMKEKGDIPEGYSVSREKKERFSLILESASTNQTSMYLCASRETESYEQYFGPGTRLTVT.

CDR3 protein: CASGWDTTSTDTQYF. For the CDR3, the DNA is TGTGCCAGCGGATGGGACACAACTAGCACAGATACGCAGTATTTT. The chain has TRBV6-1 and TRBJ2-3; TRBD1 might be the D (6 bases). The CDR3 contains 15 residues. Trimming took 8 bases from V and 0 from J, leaving 15 bases between them. Germline V gene sequence: CDR1 MNHNS, CDR2 SASEGT.

This rearrangement joins TRBV5-5 to TRBJ2-7, with D unresolved. The V end lost 4 bases, the J end lost 1 base, and 12 bases lay between the germline ends. CDR1 is SGHKS, CDR2 YYEKEE, per germline (reference sequence). This CDR3 has 14 amino acids. The CDR3 coding sequence is TGTGCCAGCAGCCTGGCCTTCGCTTCCTACGAGCAGTACTTC. It yields the protein CASSLAFASYEQYF.

The chain has TRBV7-2 and TRBJ2-1; D not certain. Trimming cost V 4 bases and J 7 bases, with 17 bases left between them. CDR3 size: 15 residues. The germline V gene has CDR1 SGHTA and CDR2 FQGNSA. The CDR3 DNA reads as TGTGCCAGCAGCTCCACCGGGTCCCCCAGGAATGAGCAGTTCTTC. Residues: CASSSTGSPRNEQFF.

The rearrangement uses TRBV28 and TRBJ2-3; D is ambiguous. Germline CDR1 and CDR2: MDHEN and SYDVKM. The CDR3 covers 12 residues. The V end was cut by 7 bases, the J end by 3 bases, with 8 bases between. The CDR3 DNA is TGTGCCAGCACGATAGGAACAGATACGCAGTATTTT. It encodes CASTIGTDTQYF.

V and J are TRBV12-5 and TRBJ1-5; the D is unclear. Trimming pared 1 base from V and 7 bases from J, leaving 8 bases between. The CDR3 is 13 amino acids. Per the germline V gene, CDR1 is LGHNT and CDR2 is FRNRAP. CDR3 nucleotide sequence: TGTGCTAGTGGTTTGGCAGAAGACCAGCCCCAGCATTTT. Its translation: CASGLAEDQPQHF.

V is TRBV9 and J is TRBJ2-3; D is uncertain. With 0 bases removed from V and 2 bases from J, the gap between germline ends came to 7 bases. Germline values: CDR1 SGDLS, CDR2 YYNGEE. This CDR3 has 14 residues. The CDR3 loop reads CASSVGGPTDTQYF. The CDR3 region has the DNA TGTGCCAGCAGCGTAGGAGGTCCCACAGATACGCAGTATTTT.